Each of the 30 T cell receptor beta chains below was sequenced from the same sample in a study of early T cells in non-severe SARS-CoV-2 infection. TCRdb ran MiXCR on the 5' RACE reads and lists one entry per CDR3 protein. The table lists fewer than 85,000 distinct CDR3 sequences, 13% to 15% of them singletons. Here the sequenced sample was whole blood, taken at baseline. The receptors originated from an adult who was a healthcare worker with PCR-confirmed SARS-CoV-2 infection or an uninfected control (not recorded which).

The chain recombines TRBV5-4 with TRBJ1-2, with D tentatively TRBD1 (5 bases). Trimming took off 1 base at V and 4 bases at J, with 11 bases between the two ends. CDR1 and CDR2 (germline): SGHNT, YYREEE (reference sequence). The CDR3 covers 14 residues. For the CDR3, the DNA is TGTGCCAGCAGCTTGATAGGGGCAGGCTATGGCTACACCTTC. It encodes CASSLIGAGYGYTF.

This chain links TRBV6-1 with TRBJ1-3; 8 nucleotides align to TRBD1. Germline lookup yields CDR1 MNHNS and CDR2 SASEGT. The CDR3 is made up of 16 amino acids. The J segment lost 2 bases and the V segment lost 7 bases, leaving 10 bases of the junction unmatched. In DNA form, the CDR3 reads TGTGCCAGCAAGGGGGGCCAGGGGGCGCCTGGAAACACCATATATTTT. Amino acid sequence: CASKGGQGAPGNTIYF.

This clonotype was detected only a few times. CDR3 protein: CASSVHRDSSTDTQYF. In nucleotides, the CDR3 is TGTGCCAGCAGCGTCCACAGGGATTCTAGCACAGATACGCAGTATTTT. The chain is built from TRBV5-8 and TRBJ2-3; a possible D gene is TRBD1 (6 bases). CDR1 is SGHTS, CDR2 YDEGEE, per germline. Trimming took 4 bases from V and 0 from J, leaving 15 bases between them. CDR3 length: 16 amino acids.

This clonotype appeared many times. The rearrangement links TRBV28 to TRBJ2-7; D is uncertain. Per germline, CDR1 MDHEN and CDR2 SYDVKM. This CDR3 is built from 12 residues. V was clipped by 6 bases and J by 0 bases, with 6 bases between them. CDR3 sequence reads: CASRTPSYEQYF. In nucleotides, the CDR3 is TGTGCCAGCAGGACCCCCTCCTACGAGCAGTACTTC.

The V call is TRBV20-1, the J call TRBJ2-4, with 10 positions matching TRBD2. V shed 1 base, J shed 6 bases, and the junction held 3 bases outside the gene matches. Germline loops: CDR1 DFQATT, CDR2 SNEGSKA (reference sequence). The CDR3 length is 14 residues. The chain's CDR3 is CSARVAGGRNIQYF. The DNA for the CDR3 is TGCAGTGCTAGAGTAGCGGGGGGCCGAAACATTCAGTACTTC.

This clonotype was seen a handful of times. The chain links TRBV11-2 to TRBJ2-3; weak D call: TRBD2 (6 bases). The V end was cut by 3 bases, the J end by 5 bases, with 18 bases between. The CDR3 contains 16 residues. Per the germline V gene, CDR1 is SGHAT and CDR2 is FQNNGV. In DNA, the CDR3 is TGTGCCAGCAGCTTTCAGGTCGGGAGATCACGAGATACGCAGTATTTT. Protein: CASSFQVGRSRDTQYF. Together with reference TRBV11-2 and TRBJ2-3, the CDR3 gives the full variable domain: EAGVAQSPRYKIIEKRQSVAFWCNPISGHATLYWYQQILGQGPKLLIQFQNNGVVDDSQLPKDRFSAERLKGVDSTLKIQPAKLEDSAVYLCASSFQVGRSRDTQYFGPGTRLTVL.

This clonotype was recorded many times. V gene TRBV6-1 combines with J gene TRBJ2-3; no definite D call. Germline CDR1 is MNHNS and CDR2 is SASEGT. V gave up 4 bases and J gave up 4 bases, with 12 bases separating them. The CDR3 contains 14 residues. Here the CDR3 reads CASSGERDADTQYF. The CDR3 bases are TGTGCCAGCAGTGGTGAGCGAGACGCAGATACGCAGTATTTT.

This clonotype was counted only a few times. The V and J genes are TRBV5-4 and TRBJ1-5, with a weak D call TRBD1 (5 bases). The CDR3 is 15 amino acids. The V end was cut by 4 bases, the J end by 5 bases, with 16 bases between. Germline V gene lookup returns CDR1 SGHNT and CDR2 YYREEE (reference sequence). The DNA of the CDR3 is TGTGCCAGCAGCACCTGGGGGACTCCCCATCAGCCCCAGCATTTT. Translating gives CASSTWGTPHQPQHF.

The V gene is TRBV12-3 or TRBV12-4, the J gene TRBJ1-1; 7 nucleotides line up with TRBD1. V lost 6 bases, J lost 4 bases, and 2 bases stayed unmatched. The CDR3 runs 12 residues. The CDR3 spells CASSRDSTEAFF. CDR3 nucleotides: TGTGCCAGCAGCCGGGACAGCACTGAAGCTTTCTTT.

This clonotype was seen at least ten times. CDR3 in amino acids: CSVDIRDQETQYF. CDR3 coding DNA: TGCAGCGTTGACATCAGGGATCAAGAGACCCAGTACTTC. The rearrangement links TRBV29-1 to TRBJ2-5, with a tentative D call TRBD1 (5 bases). The CDR3 is 13 amino acids. V dropped 3 bases and J dropped 2 bases, with 10 bases sitting between them. Germline V gene lookup returns CDR1 SQVTM and CDR2 ANQGSEA.

Worth noting for this clonotype: As the CDR3 is not closed by the conserved phenylalanine or tryptophan, this likely results from a read error. The limits of the CDR3 on the DNA are not certain, so only TCRdb's listed CDR3 is given. The chain links TRBV7-2 to TRBJ2-1. Germline CDR1 reads SGHTA; CDR2 reads FQGNSA. Both ends counted, the CDR3 spans 13 residues. The chain's CDR3 is CASSLAKTASNHL.

The rearrangement uses TRBV5-1 and TRBJ2-7, with no clear D. Trimming took off 2 bases at V and 2 bases at J, with 8 bases between the two ends. This CDR3 is 13 amino acids long. Germline CDR1 SGHRS, CDR2 YFSETQ. CDR3 DNA sequence: TGCGCCAGCAGCTTAGAAGGAACCTACGAGCAGTACTTC. Amino acids: CASSLEGTYEQYF.

V is TRBV6-2 or TRBV6-3 and J is TRBJ1-1, with D possibly being TRBD1 (6 bases). V was shortened by 5 bases and J by 3 bases, with 10 bases between the two germline ends. The CDR3 runs 13 residues. Germline V gene lookup returns CDR1 MNHEY and CDR2 SVGEGT. The CDR3 DNA sequence: TGTGCCAGCAGTGCTCAGGGGTACACTGAAGCTTTCTTT. Translation gives CASSAQGYTEAFF.

This clonotype was detected only a few times. The chain recombines TRBV7-9 with TRBJ2-5; 11 bases line up with TRBD2. Germline trimming cut 5 bases from V and 3 bases from J; bases unmatched to any gene: 8. Germline CDR1 and CDR2: SEHNR and FQNEAQ (reference sequence). The length of the CDR3 is 16 residues. The CDR3 sequence is CASSAITSGSEETQYF. CDR3 in DNA: TGTGCCAGCAGCGCAATTACTAGCGGGAGTGAAGAGACCCAGTACTTC.

The count of this clonotype is one. This chain links TRBV19 with TRBJ1-2; 7 positions match TRBD1. The trim removed 5 bases at V and 0 bases at J, leaving 6 bases unmatched. This CDR3 has 15 amino acids. Per the germline V gene, CDR1 is LNHDA and CDR2 is SQIVND (reference sequence). This chain's CDR3 is CASSARQGANYGYTF. The CDR3, as DNA: TGTGCCAGTAGTGCCAGACAGGGAGCTAACTATGGCTACACCTTC.

In DNA form, the CDR3 reads TGTGCCAGCAGCCGTGGACACCTGATTAGCACAGATACGCAGTATTTT. Translation: CASSRGHLISTDTQYF. The J gene is TRBJ2-3, the V gene TRBV3-1; a possible D gene is TRBD1 (5 bases). Looked up from germline, CDR1 is LGHDT and CDR2 is YNNKEL (reference sequence). The CDR3 totals 16 residues. V dropped 4 bases and J dropped 0 bases, with 14 bases sitting between them.

This clonotype was observed at least ten times. The CDR3: CASSSPGLAATDTQYF. DNA for the CDR3: TGTGCCAGCAGTTCGCCGGGACTAGCGGCCACAGATACGCAGTATTTT. V is TRBV28 and J is TRBJ2-3, with 11 bases fitting TRBD2. CDR3 length: 16 residues. Germline values: CDR1 MDHEN, CDR2 SYDVKM. Trimming cost V 4 bases and J 2 bases; bases outside gene matches: 5.

This clonotype was seen at least ten times. V and J are TRBV5-1 and TRBJ1-4; D uncertain. Germline CDR1 is SGHRS and CDR2 is YFSETQ. V lost 0 bases and J 4 bases, leaving 4 bases between the germline ends. CDR3 size: 13 residues. CDR3 bases: TGCGCCAGCAGCTTGGATATTAATGAAAAACTGTTTTTT. Protein sequence: CASSLDINEKLFF.

In this sample, this clonotype turned up many times. The rearrangement uses TRBV7-9 and TRBJ1-2; D ambiguous. V shed 8 bases and J shed 8 bases, with 6 bases lying between them. CDR1 and CDR2 from the germline V gene are SEHNR and FQNEAQ (reference sequence). The CDR3 totals 9 residues. In nucleotides, the CDR3 is TGTGCCAGCGGCGAGGGCTACACCTTC. This codes for CASGEGYTF.

V and J are TRBV5-5 and TRBJ2-1; 13 positions match TRBD2. There are 17 residues in the CDR3. Trimming cost V 4 bases and J 1 base; bases outside gene matches: 5. Germline V gene data show CDR1 as SGHKS and CDR2 as YYEKEE (reference sequence). Here the CDR3 reads CASSPGLAGVSYNEQFF. For the CDR3, the DNA is TGTGCCAGCAGCCCTGGACTAGCGGGGGTATCCTACAATGAGCAGTTCTTC.

V usage is TRBV6-2 or TRBV6-3 and J usage is TRBJ2-3; no firm D call. The CDR3 runs to 11 residues. V gave up 6 bases and J gave up 3 bases, with 4 bases separating them. From germline, CDR1 is MNHEY and CDR2 SVGEGT. The CDR3 loop reads CASRQTDTQYF. The DNA of the CDR3 is TGTGCCAGCAGACAGACAGATACGCAGTATTTT.

This clonotype came up many times. J is TRBJ2-6 and V is TRBV7-9; D is ambiguous. V lost 5 bases to trimming and J lost 2 bases, with 10 bases between them. The CDR3 has 15 amino acids. The germline V gene has CDR1 SEHNR and CDR2 FQNEAQ (reference sequence). CDR3: CASSPNSAGANVLTF. The CDR3 coding sequence is TGTGCCAGCAGCCCCAACAGCGCTGGGGCCAACGTCCTGACTTTC.

This clonotype was seen ten or more times. The chain uses TRBV28 and TRBJ2-7, with TRBD2 matching over 8 bases. The germline CDR1 and CDR2 sequences are MDHEN and SYDVKM. After removal of 6 bases from V and 6 bases from J, the junction contained 16 bases not matched to a gene. This CDR3 comprises 16 residues. The CDR3 spells CASSSPGSGSESEQYF. DNA for the CDR3: TGTGCCAGCAGCTCCCCGGGAAGCGGGAGTGAGAGCGAGCAGTACTTC.

This clonotype has more than one count but fewer than ten. CDR3 protein: CASREQYF. The CDR3 region has the DNA TGTGCCAGTCGCGAGCAGTACTTC. The J gene is TRBJ2-7, the V gene TRBV21-1. TRBV21-1 is a listed pseudogene. The length of the CDR3 is 8 residues.

The sample holds a few counts of this clonotype. The chain uses TRBV2 and TRBJ2-2, with no clear D. Germline CDR1 SNHLY, CDR2 FYNNEI. This CDR3 has 15 amino acids. Trimming took off 4 bases at V and 0 bases at J, with 9 bases between the two ends. The CDR3 sequence is CASSVQNPNTGELFF. CDR3 nucleotide sequence: TGTGCCAGCAGTGTACAAAATCCGAACACCGGGGAGCTGTTTTTT. The full variable domain, its missing parts supplied by reference TRBV2 and TRBJ2-2, is EPEVTQTPSHQVTQMGQEVILRCVPISNHLYFYWYRQILGQKVEFLVSFYNNEISEKSEIFDDQFSVERPDGSNFTLKIRSTKLEDSAMYFCASSVQNPNTGELFFGEGSRLTVL.

This clonotype appeared many times. The rearrangement joins TRBV12-3 or TRBV12-4 to TRBJ1-1; 9 nucleotides line up with TRBD1. There are 14 residues in the CDR3. After removal of 4 bases from V and 5 bases from J, the junction contained 5 bases not matched to a gene. The CDR3 reads CASSYVDRGTEAFF. CDR3 in DNA: TGTGCCAGCAGTTACGTGGACAGGGGTACTGAAGCTTTCTTT.

The J gene is TRBJ1-6, the V gene TRBV30; D uncertain. The ends were cut back, 3 bases at V and 3 bases at J, with 9 bases in the middle. The CDR3 is 14 residues long. Germline V CDR1 and CDR2: GTSNPN, SVGIG (reference sequence). CDR3 DNA sequence: TGTGCCTGGAGGAGCCCTAGCTATAATTCACCCCTCCACTTT. Its protein is CAWRSPSYNSPLHF.

This clonotype has at least ten counts. The V gene is TRBV7-2, the J gene TRBJ1-2, with D maybe TRBD1 (6 bases). Trimming shortened V by 3 bases and J by 6 bases, and 11 bases separated the two germline ends. Germline CDR1 SGHTA, CDR2 FQGNSA. The CDR3 loop spans 13 amino acids. The CDR3 loop is CASSFSQGHGYTF. CDR3 DNA sequence: TGTGCCAGCAGCTTCAGCCAGGGGCATGGCTACACCTTC. Full variable domain (missing parts from reference TRBV7-2 and TRBJ1-2): GAGVSQSPSNKVTEKGKDVELRCDPISGHTALYWYRQSLGQGLEFLIYFQGNSAPDKSGLPSDRFSAERTGGSVSTLTIQRTQQEDSAVYLCASSFSQGHGYTFGSGTRLTVV.

The chain employs TRBV5-1 and TRBJ2-1; 7 nucleotides align to TRBD1. The CDR3 consists of 14 residues. The germline V gene has CDR1 SGHRS and CDR2 YFSETQ. V was pared by 5 bases and J by 9 bases, with 11 bases of the junction left unmatched. The CDR3 region is CASSRDVAGGEQFF. The CDR3 nucleotides are TGCGCCAGCAGTCGGGACGTAGCAGGGGGTGAGCAGTTCTTC.

The V gene is TRBV27, the J gene TRBJ1-4, with D tentatively TRBD1 (5 bases). Per germline, CDR1 MNHEY and CDR2 SMNVEV (reference sequence). The ends were cut back, 3 bases at V and 8 bases at J, with 13 bases in the middle. The CDR3 runs 14 residues. For the CDR3, the DNA is TGTGCCAGCAGTTTGTTGGGGGAAGGGGAAAAACTGTTTTTT. Its protein product is CASSLLGEGEKLFF.